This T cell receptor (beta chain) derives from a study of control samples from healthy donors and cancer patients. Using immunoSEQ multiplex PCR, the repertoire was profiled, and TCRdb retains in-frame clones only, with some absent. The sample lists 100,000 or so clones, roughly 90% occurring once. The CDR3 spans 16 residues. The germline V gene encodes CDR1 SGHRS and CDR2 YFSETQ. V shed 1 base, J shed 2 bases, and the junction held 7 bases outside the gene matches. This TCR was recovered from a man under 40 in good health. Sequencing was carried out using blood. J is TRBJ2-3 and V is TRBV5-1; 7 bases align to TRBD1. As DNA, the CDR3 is TGCGCCAGCAGCTTGCTTGGGACAGTAAACACAGATACGCAGTATTTT. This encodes CASSLLGTVNTDTQYF. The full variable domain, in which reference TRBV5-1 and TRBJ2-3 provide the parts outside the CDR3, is KAGVTQTPRYLIKTRGQQVTLSCSPISGHRSVSWYQQTPGQGLQFLFEYFSETQRNKGNFPGRFSGRQFSNSRSEMNVSTLELGDSALYLCASSLLGTVNTDTQYFGPGTRLTVL.